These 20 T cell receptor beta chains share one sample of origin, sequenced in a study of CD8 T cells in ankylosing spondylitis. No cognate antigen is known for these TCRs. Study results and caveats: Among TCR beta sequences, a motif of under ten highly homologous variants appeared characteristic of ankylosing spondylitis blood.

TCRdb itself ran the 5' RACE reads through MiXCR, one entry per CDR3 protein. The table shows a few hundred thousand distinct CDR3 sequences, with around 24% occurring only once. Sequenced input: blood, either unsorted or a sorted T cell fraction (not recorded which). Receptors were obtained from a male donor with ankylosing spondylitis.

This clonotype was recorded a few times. The DNA for the CDR3 is TGTGCCAGCAGTTACTCGATGACGGTAGTAGGTGGCTACACCTTC. Its translation: CASSYSMTVVGGYTF. This chain joins TRBV6-5 and TRBJ1-2, with D hard to call. Trimming shortened V by 0 bases and J by 7 bases, and 15 bases separated the two germline ends. Germline-derived CDR1 and CDR2 are MNHEY and SVGAGI. This CDR3 contains 15 residues.

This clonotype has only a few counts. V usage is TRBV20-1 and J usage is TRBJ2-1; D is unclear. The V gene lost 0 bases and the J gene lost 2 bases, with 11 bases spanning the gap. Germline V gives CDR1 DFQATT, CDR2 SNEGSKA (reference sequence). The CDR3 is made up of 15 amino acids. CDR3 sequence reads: CSARDRPRPYNEQFF. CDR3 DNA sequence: TGCAGTGCTAGAGATCGGCCCCGACCCTACAATGAGCAGTTCTTC.

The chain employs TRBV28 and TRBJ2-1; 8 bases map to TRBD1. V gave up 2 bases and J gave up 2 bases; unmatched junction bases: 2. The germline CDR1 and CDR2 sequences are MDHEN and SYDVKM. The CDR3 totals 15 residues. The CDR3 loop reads CASSLLQGAYNEQFF. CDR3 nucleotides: TGTGCCAGCAGTTTACTACAGGGGGCCTACAATGAGCAGTTCTTC.

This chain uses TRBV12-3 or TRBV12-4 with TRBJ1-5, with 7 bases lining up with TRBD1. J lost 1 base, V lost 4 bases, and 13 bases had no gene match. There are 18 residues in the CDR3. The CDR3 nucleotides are TGTGCCAGCAGTTCACCCGTTAAGGGGGCATTAAGCAATCAGCCCCAGCATTTT. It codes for CASSSPVKGALSNQPQHF.

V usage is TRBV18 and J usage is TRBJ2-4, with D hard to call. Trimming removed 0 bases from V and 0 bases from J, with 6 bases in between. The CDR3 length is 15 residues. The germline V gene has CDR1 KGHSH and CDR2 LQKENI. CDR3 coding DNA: TGTGCCAGCTCACCACCCTTGCTAGCCAAAAACATTCAGTACTTC. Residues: CASSPPLLAKNIQYF.

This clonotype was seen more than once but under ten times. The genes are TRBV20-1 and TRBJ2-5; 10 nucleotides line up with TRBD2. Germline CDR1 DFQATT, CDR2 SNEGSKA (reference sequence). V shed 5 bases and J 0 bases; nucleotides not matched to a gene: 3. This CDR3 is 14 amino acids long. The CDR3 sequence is CSAAGTSDQETQYF. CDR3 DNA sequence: TGCAGTGCTGCCGGGACTAGCGACCAAGAGACCCAGTACTTC.

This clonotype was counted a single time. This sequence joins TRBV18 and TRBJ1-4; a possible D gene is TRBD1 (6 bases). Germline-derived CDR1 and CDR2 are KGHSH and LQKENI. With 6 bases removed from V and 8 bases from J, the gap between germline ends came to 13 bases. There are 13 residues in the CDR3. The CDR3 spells CASSQGRDEKLFF. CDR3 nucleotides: TGTGCCAGCTCCCAGGGGAGAGACGAAAAACTGTTTTTT. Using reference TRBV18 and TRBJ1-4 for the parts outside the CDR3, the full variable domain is NAGVMQNPRHLVRRRGQEARLRCSPMKGHSHVYWYRQLPEEGLKFMVYLQKENIIDESGMPKERFSAEFPKEGPSILRIQQVVRGDSAAYFCASSQGRDEKLFFGSGTQLSVL.

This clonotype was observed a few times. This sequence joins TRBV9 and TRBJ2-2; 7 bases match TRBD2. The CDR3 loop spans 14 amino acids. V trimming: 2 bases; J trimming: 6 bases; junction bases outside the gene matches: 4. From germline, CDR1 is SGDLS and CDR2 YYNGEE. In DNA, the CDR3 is TGTGCCAGCAGCGTTGCGGGAGAGGCCGGGGAGCTGTTTTTT. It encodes CASSVAGEAGELFF.

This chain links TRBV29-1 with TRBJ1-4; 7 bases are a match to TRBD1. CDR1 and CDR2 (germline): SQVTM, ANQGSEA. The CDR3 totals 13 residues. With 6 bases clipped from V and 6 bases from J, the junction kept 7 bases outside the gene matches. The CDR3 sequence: CSVNQGGDEKLFF. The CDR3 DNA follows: TGCAGCGTAAATCAGGGGGGGGATGAAAAACTGTTTTTT. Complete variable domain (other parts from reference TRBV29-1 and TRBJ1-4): SAVISQKPSRDICQRGTSLTIQCQVDSQVTMMFWYRQQPGQSLTLIATANQGSEATYESGFVIDKFPISRPNLTFSTLTVSNMSPEDSSIYLCSVNQGGDEKLFFGSGTQLSVL.

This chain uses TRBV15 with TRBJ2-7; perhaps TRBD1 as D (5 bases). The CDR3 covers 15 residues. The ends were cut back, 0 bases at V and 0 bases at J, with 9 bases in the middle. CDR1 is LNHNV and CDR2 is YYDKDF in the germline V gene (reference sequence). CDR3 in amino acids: CATSRDPGSSYEQYF. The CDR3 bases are TGTGCCACCAGCAGAGATCCAGGGTCCTCCTACGAGCAGTACTTC.

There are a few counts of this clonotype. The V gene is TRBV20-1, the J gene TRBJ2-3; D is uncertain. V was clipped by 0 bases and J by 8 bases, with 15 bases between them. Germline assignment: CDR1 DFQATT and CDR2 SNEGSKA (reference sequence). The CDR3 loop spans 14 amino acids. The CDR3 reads CSAREGLGQATQYF. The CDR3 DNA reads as TGCAGTGCTAGAGAAGGGCTAGGTCAGGCTACGCAGTATTTT.

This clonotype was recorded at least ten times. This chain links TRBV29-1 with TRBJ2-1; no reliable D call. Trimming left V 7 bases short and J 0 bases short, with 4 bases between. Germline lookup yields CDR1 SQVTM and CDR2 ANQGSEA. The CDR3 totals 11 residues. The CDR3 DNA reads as TGCAGCGCTAGCTCCTACAATGAGCAGTTCTTC. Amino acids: CSASSYNEQFF.

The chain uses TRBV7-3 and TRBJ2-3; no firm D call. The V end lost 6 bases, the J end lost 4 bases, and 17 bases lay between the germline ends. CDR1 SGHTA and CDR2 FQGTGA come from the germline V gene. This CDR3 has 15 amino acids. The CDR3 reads CASSFGPGRADTQYF. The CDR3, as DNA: TGTGCCAGCAGTTTTGGACCGGGTAGAGCAGATACGCAGTATTTT.

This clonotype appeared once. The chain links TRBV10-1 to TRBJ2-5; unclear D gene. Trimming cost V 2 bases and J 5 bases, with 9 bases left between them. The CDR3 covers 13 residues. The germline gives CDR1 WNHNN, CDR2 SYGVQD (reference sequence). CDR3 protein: CASSEDGLETQYF. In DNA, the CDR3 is TGCGCCAGCAGTGAGGACGGGTTGGAGACCCAGTACTTC.

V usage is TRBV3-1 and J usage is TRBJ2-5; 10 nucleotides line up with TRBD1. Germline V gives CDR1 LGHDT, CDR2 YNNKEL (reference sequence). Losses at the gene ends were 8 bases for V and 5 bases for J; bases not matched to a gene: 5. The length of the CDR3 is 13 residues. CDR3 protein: CASGQGVIETQYF. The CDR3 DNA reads TGTGCCAGCGGACAGGGGGTTATCGAGACCCAGTACTTC.

This chain's CDR3 is CAAKTGMAGYTF. In nucleotides, the CDR3 is TGTGCCGCCAAAACAGGGATGGCTGGCTACACCTTC. The chain couples TRBV6-5 to TRBJ1-2, with a possible D match to TRBD1 (6 bases). V was trimmed by 11 bases and J by 7 bases, leaving 17 bases between them. The V gene's germline CDR1 is MNHEY and CDR2 SVGAGI. The length of the CDR3 is 12 residues.

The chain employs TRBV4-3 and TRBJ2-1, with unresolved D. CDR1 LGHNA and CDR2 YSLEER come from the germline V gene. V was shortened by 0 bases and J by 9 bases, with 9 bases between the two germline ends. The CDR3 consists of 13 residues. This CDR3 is CASSQEITGEQFF. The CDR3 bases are TGCGCCAGCAGCCAAGAAATTACCGGTGAGCAGTTCTTC.

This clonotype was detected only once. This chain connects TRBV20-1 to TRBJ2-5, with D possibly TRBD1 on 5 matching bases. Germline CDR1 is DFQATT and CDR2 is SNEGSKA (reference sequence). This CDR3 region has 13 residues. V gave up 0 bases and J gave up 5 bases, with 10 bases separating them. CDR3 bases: TGCAGTGCTAGAGAGCTGGCAGGGGAGACCCAGTACTTC. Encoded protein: CSARELAGETQYF.

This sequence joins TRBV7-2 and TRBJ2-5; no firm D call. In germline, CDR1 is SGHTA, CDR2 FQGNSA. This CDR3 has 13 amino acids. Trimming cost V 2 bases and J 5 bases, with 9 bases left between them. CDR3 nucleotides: TGTGCCAGCAGCTTATTACGATTGGAGACCCAGTACTTC. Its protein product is CASSLLRLETQYF.

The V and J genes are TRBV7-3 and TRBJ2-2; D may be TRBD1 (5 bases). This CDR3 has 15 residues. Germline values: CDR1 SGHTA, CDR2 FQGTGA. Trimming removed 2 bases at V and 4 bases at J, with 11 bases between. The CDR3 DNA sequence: TGTGCCAGCAGCTTATTACCCAGGGCCACCGGGGAGCTGTTTTTT. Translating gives CASSLLPRATGELFF.